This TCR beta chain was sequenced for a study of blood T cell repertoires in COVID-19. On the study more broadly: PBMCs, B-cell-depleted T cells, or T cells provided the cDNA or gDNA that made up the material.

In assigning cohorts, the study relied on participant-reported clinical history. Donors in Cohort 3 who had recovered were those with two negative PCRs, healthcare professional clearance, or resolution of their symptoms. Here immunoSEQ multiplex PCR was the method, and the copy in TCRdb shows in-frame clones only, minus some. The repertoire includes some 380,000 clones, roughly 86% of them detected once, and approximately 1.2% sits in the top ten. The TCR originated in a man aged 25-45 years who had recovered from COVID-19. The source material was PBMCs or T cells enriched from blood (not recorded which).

In DNA form, the CDR3 reads TGTGCCAGCAGCCAAGAAGCGGGGGCTGGCACTGAAGCTTTCTTT. Translating gives CASSQEAGAGTEAFF. The V call is TRBV14, the J call TRBJ1-1; weak D call: TRBD1 (6 bases). Germline assignment: CDR1 SGHDN and CDR2 FVKESK. This CDR3 has 15 amino acids. The V end was cut by 0 bases, the J end by 4 bases, with 12 bases between.